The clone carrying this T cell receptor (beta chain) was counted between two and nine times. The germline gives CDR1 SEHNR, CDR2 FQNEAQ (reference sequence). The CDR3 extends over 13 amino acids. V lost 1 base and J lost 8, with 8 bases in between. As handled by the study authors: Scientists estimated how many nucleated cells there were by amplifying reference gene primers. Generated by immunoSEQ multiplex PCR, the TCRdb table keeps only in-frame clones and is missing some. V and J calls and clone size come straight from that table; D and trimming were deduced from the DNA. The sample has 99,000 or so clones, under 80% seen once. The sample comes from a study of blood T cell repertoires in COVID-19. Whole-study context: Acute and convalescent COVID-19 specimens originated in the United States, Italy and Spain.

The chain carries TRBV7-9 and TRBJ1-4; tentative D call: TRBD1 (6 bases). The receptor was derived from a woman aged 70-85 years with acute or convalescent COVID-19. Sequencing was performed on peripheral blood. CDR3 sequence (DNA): TGTGCCAGCAGCTTAGGACAGGAGGAAAAACTGTTTTTT. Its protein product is CASSLGQEEKLFF. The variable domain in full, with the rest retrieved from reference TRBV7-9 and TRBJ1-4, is DTGVSQNPRHKITKRGQNVTFRCDPISEHNRLYWYRQTLGQGPEFLTYFQNEAQLEKSRLLSDRFSAERPKGSFSTLEIQRTEQGDSAMYLCASSLGQEEKLFFGSGTQLSVL.